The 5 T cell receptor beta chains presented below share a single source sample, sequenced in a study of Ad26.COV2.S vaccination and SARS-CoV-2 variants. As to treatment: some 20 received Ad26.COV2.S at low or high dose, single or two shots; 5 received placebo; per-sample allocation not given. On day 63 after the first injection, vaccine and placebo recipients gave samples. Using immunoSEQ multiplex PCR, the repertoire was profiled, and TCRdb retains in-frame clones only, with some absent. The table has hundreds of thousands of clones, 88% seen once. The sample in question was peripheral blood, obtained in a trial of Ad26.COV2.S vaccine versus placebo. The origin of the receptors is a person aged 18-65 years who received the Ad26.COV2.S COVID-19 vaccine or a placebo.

The CDR3 DNA sequence: TGTGCCAGCAGTTACGGGCCCCCTTATAACTACGAGCAGTACTTC. Its translation is CASSYGPPYNYEQYF. The chain is built from TRBV6-2 or TRBV6-3 and TRBJ2-7; D unclear. CDR3 length: 15 residues. The ends were cut back, 2 bases at V and 3 bases at J, with 14 bases in the middle. The germline CDR1 and CDR2 sequences are MNHEY and SVGEGT.

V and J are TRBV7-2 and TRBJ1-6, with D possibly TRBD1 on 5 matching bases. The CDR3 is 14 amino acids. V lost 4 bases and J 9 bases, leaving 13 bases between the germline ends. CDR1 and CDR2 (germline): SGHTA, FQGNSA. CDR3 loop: CASSWGRTSSPLHF. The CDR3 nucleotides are TGTGCCAGCAGCTGGGGCAGGACGAGTTCACCCCTCCACTTT.

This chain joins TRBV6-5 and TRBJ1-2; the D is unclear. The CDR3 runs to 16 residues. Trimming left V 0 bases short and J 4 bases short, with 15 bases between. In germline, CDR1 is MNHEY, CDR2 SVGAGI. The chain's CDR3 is CASSYSAARTLYGYTF. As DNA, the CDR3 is TGTGCCAGCAGTTACTCGGCAGCCCGCACACTCTATGGCTACACCTTC.

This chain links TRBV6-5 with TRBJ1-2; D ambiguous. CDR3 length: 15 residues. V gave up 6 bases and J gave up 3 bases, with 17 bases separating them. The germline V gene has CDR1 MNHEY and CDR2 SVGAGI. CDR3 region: CASSRFRVGDYGYTF. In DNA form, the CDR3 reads TGTGCCAGCAGCCGTTTCCGGGTGGGAGACTATGGCTACACCTTC.

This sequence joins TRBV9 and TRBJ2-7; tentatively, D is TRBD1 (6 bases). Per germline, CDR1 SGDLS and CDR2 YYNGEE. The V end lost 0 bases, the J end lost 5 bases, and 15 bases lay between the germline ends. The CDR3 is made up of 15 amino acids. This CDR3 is CASSVVGIRGDEQYF. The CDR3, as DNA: TGTGCCAGCAGCGTAGTGGGGATCAGGGGTGACGAGCAGTACTTC.